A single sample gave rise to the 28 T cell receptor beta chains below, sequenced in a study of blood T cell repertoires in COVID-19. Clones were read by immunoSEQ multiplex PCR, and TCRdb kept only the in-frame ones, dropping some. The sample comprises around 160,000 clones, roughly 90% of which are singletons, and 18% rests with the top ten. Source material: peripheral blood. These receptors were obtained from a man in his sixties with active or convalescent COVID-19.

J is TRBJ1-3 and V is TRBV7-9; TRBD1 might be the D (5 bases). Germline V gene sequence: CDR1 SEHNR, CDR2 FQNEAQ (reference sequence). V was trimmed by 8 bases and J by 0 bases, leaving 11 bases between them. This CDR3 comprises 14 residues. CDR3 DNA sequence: TGTGCCAGCGTCAGGGCAGTCTCTGGAAACACCATATATTTT. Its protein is CASVRAVSGNTIYF. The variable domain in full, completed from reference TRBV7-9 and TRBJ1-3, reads DTGVSQNPRHKITKRGQNVTFRCDPISEHNRLYWYRQTLGQGPEFLTYFQNEAQLEKSRLLSDRFSAERPKGSFSTLEIQRTEQGDSAMYLCASVRAVSGNTIYFGEGSWLTVV.

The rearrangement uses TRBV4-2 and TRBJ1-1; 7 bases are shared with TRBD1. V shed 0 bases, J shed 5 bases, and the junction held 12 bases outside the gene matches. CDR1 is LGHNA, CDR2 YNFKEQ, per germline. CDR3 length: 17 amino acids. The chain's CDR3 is CASSQDGKTGFRTEAFF. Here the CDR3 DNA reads TGTGCCAGCAGCCAAGATGGAAAGACAGGGTTTAGGACTGAAGCTTTCTTT.

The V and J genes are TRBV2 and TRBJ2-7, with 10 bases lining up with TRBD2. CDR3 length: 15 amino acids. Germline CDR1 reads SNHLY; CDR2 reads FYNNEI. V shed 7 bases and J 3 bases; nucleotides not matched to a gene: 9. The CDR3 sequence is CASKLERGGGYEQYF. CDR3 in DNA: TGTGCCAGCAAGTTAGAGCGGGGGGGCGGCTACGAGCAGTACTTC.

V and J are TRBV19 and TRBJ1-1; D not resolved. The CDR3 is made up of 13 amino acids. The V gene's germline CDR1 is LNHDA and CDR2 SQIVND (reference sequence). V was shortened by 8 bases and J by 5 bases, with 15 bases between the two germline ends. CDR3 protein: CASSPQLETEAFF. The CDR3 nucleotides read TGTGCCAGTTCTCCCCAGTTGGAGACTGAAGCTTTCTTT. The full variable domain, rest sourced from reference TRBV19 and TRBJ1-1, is DGGITQSPKYLFRKEGQNVTLSCEQNLNHDAMYWYRQDPGQGLRLIYYSQIVNDFQKGDIAEGYSVSREKKESFPLTVTSAQKNPTAFYLCASSPQLETEAFFGQGTRLTVV.

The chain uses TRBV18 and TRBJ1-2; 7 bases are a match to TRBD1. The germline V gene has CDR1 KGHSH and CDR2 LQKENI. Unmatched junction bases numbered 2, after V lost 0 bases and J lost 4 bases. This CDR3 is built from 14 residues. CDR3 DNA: TGTGCCAGCTCACCACCGACAGGGACCTATGGCTACACCTTC. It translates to CASSPPTGTYGYTF. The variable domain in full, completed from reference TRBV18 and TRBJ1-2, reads NAGVMQNPRHLVRRRGQEARLRCSPMKGHSHVYWYRQLPEEGLKFMVYLQKENIIDESGMPKERFSAEFPKEGPSILRIQQVVRGDSAAYFCASSPPTGTYGYTFGSGTRLTVV.

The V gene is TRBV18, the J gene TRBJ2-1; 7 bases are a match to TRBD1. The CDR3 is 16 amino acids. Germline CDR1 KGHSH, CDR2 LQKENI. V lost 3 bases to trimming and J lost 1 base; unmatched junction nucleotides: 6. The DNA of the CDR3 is TGTGCCAGCTCACCGCAACAGGGGTTTTCCTACAATGAGCAGTTCTTC. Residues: CASSPQQGFSYNEQFF.

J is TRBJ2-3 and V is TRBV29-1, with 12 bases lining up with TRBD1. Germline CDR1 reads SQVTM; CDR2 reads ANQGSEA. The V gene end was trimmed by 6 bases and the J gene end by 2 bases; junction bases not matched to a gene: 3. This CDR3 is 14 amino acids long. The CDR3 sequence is CSVGTGGFTDTQYF. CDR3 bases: TGCAGCGTAGGGACAGGGGGCTTCACAGATACGCAGTATTTT.

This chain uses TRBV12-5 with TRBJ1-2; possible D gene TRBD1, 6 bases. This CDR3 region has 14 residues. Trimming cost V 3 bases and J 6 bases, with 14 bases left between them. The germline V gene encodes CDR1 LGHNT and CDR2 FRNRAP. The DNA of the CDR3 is TGTGCTAGTGGTTTTTTTGGGGGCGGAAATGGCTACACCTTC. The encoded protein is CASGFFGGGNGYTF.

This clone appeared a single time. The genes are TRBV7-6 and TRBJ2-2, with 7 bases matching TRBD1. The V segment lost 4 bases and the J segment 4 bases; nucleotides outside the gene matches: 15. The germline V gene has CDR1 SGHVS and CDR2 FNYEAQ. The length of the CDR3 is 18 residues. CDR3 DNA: TGTGCCAGCAGCTCTTTGACAGGGACCCCGGAGTTCACCGGGGAGCTGTTTTTT. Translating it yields CASSSLTGTPEFTGELFF.

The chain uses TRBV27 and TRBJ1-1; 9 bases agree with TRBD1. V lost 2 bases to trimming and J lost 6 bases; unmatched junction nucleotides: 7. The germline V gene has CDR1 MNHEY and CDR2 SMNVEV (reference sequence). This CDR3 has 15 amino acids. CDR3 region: CASSLRRQGVAEAFF. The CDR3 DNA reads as TGTGCCAGCAGTTTAAGGCGACAGGGGGTTGCTGAAGCTTTCTTT.

As DNA, the CDR3 is TGTGCCAGCAGTAGCCGACAGGGGCGAGGCCAAGAGACCCAGTACTTC. It translates to CASSSRQGRGQETQYF. V usage is TRBV6-6 and J usage is TRBJ2-5; 8 positions agree with TRBD1. There are 16 residues in the CDR3. CDR1 and CDR2 from the germline V gene are MNHNY and SVGAGI (reference sequence). J gave up 1 base and V 5 bases, and 9 bases lay outside the gene matches.

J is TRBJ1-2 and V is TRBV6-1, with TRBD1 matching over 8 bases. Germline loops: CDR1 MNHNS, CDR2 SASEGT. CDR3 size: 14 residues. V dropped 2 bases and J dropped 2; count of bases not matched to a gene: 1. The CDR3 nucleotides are TGTGCCAGCAGTGAATCAGGGGGCAACTATGGCTACACCTTC. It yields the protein CASSESGGNYGYTF.

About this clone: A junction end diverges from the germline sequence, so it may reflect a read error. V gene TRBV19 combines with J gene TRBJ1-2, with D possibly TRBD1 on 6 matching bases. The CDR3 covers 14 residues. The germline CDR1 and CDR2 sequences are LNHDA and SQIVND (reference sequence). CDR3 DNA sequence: TGTGCCAGTAGTACCAGACAGGTTAACCATGGCTACACCTTC. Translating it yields CASSTRQVNHGYTF.

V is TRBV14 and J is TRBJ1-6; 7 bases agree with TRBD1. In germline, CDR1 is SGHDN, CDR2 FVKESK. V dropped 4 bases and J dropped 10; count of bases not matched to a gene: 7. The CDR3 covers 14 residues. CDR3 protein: CASSPQDRRSPLHF. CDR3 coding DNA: TGTGCCAGCAGCCCCCAGGACAGGCGGTCACCCCTCCACTTT.

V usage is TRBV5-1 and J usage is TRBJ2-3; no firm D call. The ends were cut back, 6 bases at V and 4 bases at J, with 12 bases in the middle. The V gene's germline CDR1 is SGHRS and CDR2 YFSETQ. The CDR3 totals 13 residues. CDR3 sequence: CASKSVTPDTQYF. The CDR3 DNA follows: TGCGCCAGCAAGTCAGTTACCCCAGATACGCAGTATTTT.

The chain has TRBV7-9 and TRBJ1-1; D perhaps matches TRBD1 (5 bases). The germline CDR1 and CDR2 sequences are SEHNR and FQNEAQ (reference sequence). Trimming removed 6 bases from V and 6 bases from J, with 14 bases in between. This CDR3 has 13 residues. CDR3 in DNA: TGTGCCAGCAGGGGGACTCTTACATCTGAAGCTTTCTTT. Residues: CASRGTLTSEAFF.

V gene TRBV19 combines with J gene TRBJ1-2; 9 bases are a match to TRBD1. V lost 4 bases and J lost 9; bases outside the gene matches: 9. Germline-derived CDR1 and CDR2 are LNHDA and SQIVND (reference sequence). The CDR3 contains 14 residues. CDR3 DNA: TGTGCCAGTAGTACTGAGGGACAGGGAATACGCTACACCTTC. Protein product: CASSTEGQGIRYTF. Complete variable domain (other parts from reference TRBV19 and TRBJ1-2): DGGITQSPKYLFRKEGQNVTLSCEQNLNHDAMYWYRQDPGQGLRLIYYSQIVNDFQKGDIAEGYSVSREKKESFPLTVTSAQKNPTAFYLCASSTEGQGIRYTFGSGTRLTVV.

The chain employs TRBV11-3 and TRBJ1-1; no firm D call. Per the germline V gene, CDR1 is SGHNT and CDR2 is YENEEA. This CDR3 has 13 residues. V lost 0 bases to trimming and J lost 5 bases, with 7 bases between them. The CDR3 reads CASSLEAGTEAFF. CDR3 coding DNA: TGTGCCAGCAGCTTAGAGGCGGGAACTGAAGCTTTCTTT.

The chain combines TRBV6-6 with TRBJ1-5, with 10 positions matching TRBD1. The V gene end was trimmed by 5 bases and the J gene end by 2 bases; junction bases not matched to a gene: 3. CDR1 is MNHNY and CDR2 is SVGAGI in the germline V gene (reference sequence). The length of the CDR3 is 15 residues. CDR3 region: CASSAGTGGNQPQHF. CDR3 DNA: TGTGCCAGCAGTGCAGGGACAGGGGGCAATCAGCCCCAGCATTTT.

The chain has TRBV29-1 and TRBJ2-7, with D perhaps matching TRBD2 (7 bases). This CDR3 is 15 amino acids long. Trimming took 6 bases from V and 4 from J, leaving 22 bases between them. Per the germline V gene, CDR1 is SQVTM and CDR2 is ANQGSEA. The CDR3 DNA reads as TGCAGCGTCCGAACAGGGAGGGACTCCATTTACGAGCAGTACTTC. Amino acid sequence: CSVRTGRDSIYEQYF.

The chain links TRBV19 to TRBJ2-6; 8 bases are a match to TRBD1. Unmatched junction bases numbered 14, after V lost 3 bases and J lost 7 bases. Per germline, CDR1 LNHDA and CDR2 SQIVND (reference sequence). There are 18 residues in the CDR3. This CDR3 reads CASSIPPGQVDGANVLTF. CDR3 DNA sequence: TGTGCCAGTAGTATCCCTCCGGGACAGGTAGACGGAGCCAACGTCCTGACTTTC.

CDR3 bases: TGTGCCAGCACCCTAGATTTAGCCCCTGAGCAGTTCTTC. It codes for CASTLDLAPEQFF. V usage is TRBV13 and J usage is TRBJ2-1; D unclear. This CDR3 comprises 13 residues. Between the trimmed V and J ends, which lost 7 bases and 9 bases, there was a span of 16 bases. The germline gives CDR1 PRHDT, CDR2 FYEKMQ (reference sequence).

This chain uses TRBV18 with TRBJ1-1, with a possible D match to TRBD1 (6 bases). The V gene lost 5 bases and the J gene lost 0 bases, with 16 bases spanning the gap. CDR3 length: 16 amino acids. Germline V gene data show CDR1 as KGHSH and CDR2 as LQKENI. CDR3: CASSIFTGKLNTEAFF. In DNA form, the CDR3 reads TGTGCCAGCTCAATATTTACAGGGAAACTGAACACTGAAGCTTTCTTT. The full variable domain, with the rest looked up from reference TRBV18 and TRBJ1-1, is NAGVMQNPRHLVRRRGQEARLRCSPMKGHSHVYWYRQLPEEGLKFMVYLQKENIIDESGMPKERFSAEFPKEGPSILRIQQVVRGDSAAYFCASSIFTGKLNTEAFFGQGTRLTVV.

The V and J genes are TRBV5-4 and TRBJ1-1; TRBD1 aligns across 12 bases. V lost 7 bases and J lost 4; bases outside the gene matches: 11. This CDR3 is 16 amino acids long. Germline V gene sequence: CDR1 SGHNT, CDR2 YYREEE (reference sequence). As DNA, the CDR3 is TGTGCCAGCCGAGGGACAGGGGGCGCGGGGAGCACTGAAGCTTTCTTT. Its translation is CASRGTGGAGSTEAFF.

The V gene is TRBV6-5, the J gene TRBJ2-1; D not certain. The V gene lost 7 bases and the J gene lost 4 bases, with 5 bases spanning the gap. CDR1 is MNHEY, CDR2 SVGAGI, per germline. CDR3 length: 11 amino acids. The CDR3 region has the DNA TGTGCCAGCACATTTTACAATGAGCAGTTCTTC. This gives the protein CASTFYNEQFF.

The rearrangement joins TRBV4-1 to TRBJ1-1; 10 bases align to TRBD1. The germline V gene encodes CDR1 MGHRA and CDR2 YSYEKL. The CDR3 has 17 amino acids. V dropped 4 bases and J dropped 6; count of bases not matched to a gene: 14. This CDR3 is CASSPLSRDRGRSEAFF. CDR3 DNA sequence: TGCGCCAGCAGCCCCCTTTCCCGGGACAGGGGTAGGTCTGAAGCTTTCTTT.

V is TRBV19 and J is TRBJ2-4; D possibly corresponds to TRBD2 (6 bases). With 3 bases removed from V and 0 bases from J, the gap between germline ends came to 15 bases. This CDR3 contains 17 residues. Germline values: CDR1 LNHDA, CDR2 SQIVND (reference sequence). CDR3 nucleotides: TGTGCCAGTAGTATCTGGGGGGAAGGCTTAGCCAAAAACATTCAGTACTTC. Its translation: CASSIWGEGLAKNIQYF. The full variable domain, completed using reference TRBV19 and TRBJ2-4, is DGGITQSPKYLFRKEGQNVTLSCEQNLNHDAMYWYRQDPGQGLRLIYYSQIVNDFQKGDIAEGYSVSREKKESFPLTVTSAQKNPTAFYLCASSIWGEGLAKNIQYFGAGTRLSVL.

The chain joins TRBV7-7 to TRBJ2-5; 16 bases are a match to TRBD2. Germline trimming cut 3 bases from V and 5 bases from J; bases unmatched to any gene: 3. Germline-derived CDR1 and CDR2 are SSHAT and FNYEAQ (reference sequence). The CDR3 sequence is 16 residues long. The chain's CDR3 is CASSLGLAGGPETQYF. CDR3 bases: TGTGCCAGCAGCTTGGGACTAGCGGGGGGGCCGGAGACCCAGTACTTC.